This T cell receptor beta chain was observed in a study of regulatory T cells in long-lasting Graves disease. Study-level results: TCR diversity was lower in persistent than newly diagnosed Graves' disease.

This clonotype was seen at least ten times. Its target is not known. Indicated time point: newly diagnosed GD, antithyroid drugs for less than 3 months. From PBMCs, RNA was extracted and then used to make the TCR library. Arm-PCR with iRepertoire HTBI primers amplified the CDR3 regions for these TCR beta libraries. From the multiplex PCR reads, TCRdb called clonotypes with MiXCR, one entry per CDR3 protein. The data show approximately 390,000 distinct CDR3 sequences, about 16% seen once. Another study also made use of these data, one on T cells in Graves' hyperthyroidism and ophthalmopathy. As that report states: Among the patients, aged 18 to 65, hyperthyroidism was newly diagnosed and had lasted under 2 months. HTBI primers drove first-round RT-PCR of the TCR CDR3.

Specimen: peripheral blood mononuclear cells (PBMCs), collected at new diagnosis, from a patient treated with antithyroid drugs. The origin of this receptor is a woman aged 18-29 years with Graves disease.

DNA for the CDR3: TGCAGTGCTAGAGACCCTAGACTAGTCGGCGAGCAGTACTTC. This translates into CSARDPRLVGEQYF. The chain recombines TRBV20-1 with TRBJ2-7; a weak D match, TRBD2 (6 bases). Germline CDR1 and CDR2: DFQATT and SNEGSKA (reference sequence). Trimming took off 0 bases at V and 6 bases at J, with 15 bases between the two ends. The CDR3 spans 14 residues.